The text below deals with one TCR beta chain. Its antigen remains unidentified. The data are from a study of cytomegalovirus exposure and HLA in healthy donors. Study-wide background: Of the donors genotyped, some 400 in all, over 80% fell in the Caucasian-associated ancestry cluster. Overall study results and limits: According to the study, approximately 150 TCR beta chains were cytomegalovirus-associated. TCR beta sequences numbering fewer than 20,000 were associated with HLA alleles at 0.05 false discovery rate in a later analysis.

Trimming pared 3 bases from V and 8 bases from J, leaving 25 bases between. CDR1 and CDR2 from the germline V gene are SGHAT and FQNNGV. This CDR3 has 17 residues. The PCR employed 60 Vbeta primers together with 13 Jbeta primers. Profiled with immunoSEQ multiplex PCR; TCRdb holds only in-frame clones, not every one. The sample contains 120,000 to 150,000 clones, about two thirds of which appear only once. The TCR sequence derives from a man aged 40-49 years in good health and CMV-seronegative. The specimen was PBMCs. The rearrangement links TRBV11-2 to TRBJ1-2, with D possibly being TRBD1 (5 bases). The CDR3 DNA reads as TGTGCCAGCAGCTTGCTGCCTCTCAGACAGCGCTGGCACGGCTACACCTTC. It is translated as CASSLLPLRQRWHGYTF.